One sample yielded the 5 T cell receptor beta chains listed below, sequenced in a study of blood T cell repertoires in COVID-19. Clones were read by immunoSEQ multiplex PCR, and TCRdb kept only the in-frame ones, dropping some. In the table there are roughly 43,000 clones, about 88% of which are singletons. Sequences were obtained from peripheral blood. Every receptor here comes from a human donor in a cohort sampled during active COVID-19.

By share, this clone counts as medium-sized. Other DNA sequences within the sample encode an identical CDR3. This chain uses TRBV6-4 with TRBJ2-1; 9 nucleotides match TRBD2. The junction had 1 base not matched to a gene; V was cut back by 0 bases and J by 4 bases. Germline CDR1 MRHNA, CDR2 SNTAGT. The CDR3 loop spans 15 amino acids. CDR3 loop: CASSDSSGSYNEQFF. The CDR3 DNA is TGTGCCAGCAGTGACTCTAGCGGGAGTTACAATGAGCAGTTCTTC.

The V and J genes are TRBV10-1 and TRBJ2-7; the match to TRBD2 covers 14 bases. Trimming took 4 bases from V and 7 from J; bases not matched to a gene: 6. The CDR3 runs 15 residues. Germline CDR1 reads WNHNN; CDR2 reads SYGVQD (reference sequence). The DNA for the CDR3 is TGCGCCAGCAGTGGGGGACTAGCGGGAGTGGATGAGCAGTACTTC. This sequence encodes CASSGGLAGVDEQYF.

The V call is TRBV5-4, the J call TRBJ2-1; 9 nucleotides align to TRBD2. V shed 4 bases and J 9 bases; nucleotides not matched to a gene: 11. This CDR3 region has 15 residues. Looked up from germline, CDR1 is SGHNT and CDR2 is YYREEE (reference sequence). The CDR3 DNA reads TGTGCCAGCAGCACCGGGACTAGCTTCTTCCTTGAGCAGTTCTTC. It yields the protein CASSTGTSFFLEQFF. The full variable domain, rest sourced from reference TRBV5-4 and TRBJ2-1, is ETGVTQSPTHLIKTRGQQVTLRCSSQSGHNTVSWYQQALGQGPQFIFQYYREEENGRGNFPPRFSGLQFPNYSSELNVNALELDDSALYLCASSTGTSFFLEQFFGPGTRLTVL.

The chain combines TRBV30 with TRBJ1-1; D possibly corresponds to TRBD1 (6 bases). The CDR3 covers 14 residues. The germline V and J ends were trimmed by 1 base and 8 bases, with 17 bases remaining between them. Germline V lookup: CDR1 GTSNPN, CDR2 SVGIG (reference sequence). Here the CDR3 reads CAWSGGGFVWEAFF. The CDR3 nucleotides are TGTGCCTGGAGTGGGGGGGGCTTCGTATGGGAAGCTTTCTTT.

The V and J genes are TRBV5-6 and TRBJ1-4; the D gene is possibly TRBD1 (5 bases). V lost 0 bases and J 5 bases, leaving 11 bases between the germline ends. The CDR3 runs to 15 residues. CDR1 is SGHDT and CDR2 is YYEEEE in the germline V gene. CDR3 DNA sequence: TGTGCCAGCAGCTTGGGCCCAGGGTCAAATGAAAAACTGTTTTTT. Translation gives CASSLGPGSNEKLFF.